Reported below is one T cell receptor (beta chain). The target of this receptor is not known. Per-nucleotide qualities are absent, and no much larger clonotype sits a single base away. The data are from a study of cytotoxic CD8 clonotypes in ibrutinib-treated CLL (dated by TCRdb to the early 2020s). Regarding the complete study: The cohort included around 16 treatment-naive and eleven to twelve relapsed/refractory patients; around 18 were IGHV unmutated. Of the approximately 86 participants in the trial, approximately 26 had longitudinal samples available. Every remission and progressive disease sample was obtained while ibrutinib was still being received by the patients. Cryopreserved peripheral blood mononuclear cells were obtained prior to treatment, at the time of response, and at either disease progression or sustained remission. Responses were partial in approximately 24 patients and complete in 2; after median around 65 months follow-up, about 14 stayed in remission and roughly twelve progressed. Response samples were taken after a median of 12 months on treatment, ranging from about 6 to 40 months. Samples averaged approximately 260,000 productive templates and roughly 86,000 productive rearrangements. Results the study describes overall, beyond this receptor: Clonality increased at ibrutinib response, stayed stable in sustained remission, and fell back toward baseline at progression. Baseline clonality exceeded that of age-matched healthy donors and correlated strongly with circulating CD8+ T-cell counts. Sampling times were not matched between patients in sustained remission and patients whose disease was progressing, and lymph node repertoires were not examined. Public clonotypes were found to be uncommon and were observed to contract or remain stable during treatment; the increase in clonality was shown to reflect expansion of private clonotypes at ibrutinib response.

On a MiSeq, deep resolution sequencing aimed for a depth between 1 in 1 million and 1 in 200,000 T cells, with each clonotype covered 10x on average. The immunoSEQ hsTCRB Kit was used to generate the TCR beta libraries. The paper's data handling went like this. ImmunoSEQ Data Assistant and ImmunoSEQ Analyzer were used for data analysis, and V, D and J genes were assigned according to IMGT definitions. Clonality, with values ranging from 0 to 1, was calculated as one minus the normalized Shannon entropy of productive rearrangement frequencies. Public clonotype analysis was restricted to overrepresented clonotypes comprising at least 0.05% of each patient's repertoire. Repertoires from around 13 age-matched healthy donors in immuneACCESS were used as clonality controls. TCRdb took this table from immuneACCESS and kept in-frame rearrangements with V and J called. Such tables lack part of the clones; where checked against another copy, unresolved V genes explain under half of the gap, and the rest is unexplained. Clone size and V and J calls were adopted from that table, with D and trimming inferred from the DNA. Counted in this sample were about 68,000 clones; under 70% of them appeared once. 4.5% to 6% of the sample belongs to the ten largest clones.

The time point label, as the study defines it: about 11 months on ibrutinib. For TCR beta library preparation, 2 to 2.5 micrograms of genomic DNA were isolated from cryopreserved PBMCs. Longitudinal blood samples from CLL patients on ibrutinib monotherapy were analyzed using high-throughput TCR beta sequencing. The patients took part in an open-label, single-center phase 2 trial of ibrutinib monotherapy. The CDR3 sequence holds 14 residues, the cysteine and phenylalanine included. Of the read, only the CDR3 DNA is kept; its 42 bases are in frame from base 1. Trimming removed 5 bases from V and 6 bases from J; the gene matches leave 6 bases unexplained. CDR1 and CDR2 are drawn from the germline V gene: SGHRS, YFSETQ.

The starting material was PBMCs, obtained after 12 months of ibrutinib treatment. This clonotype originated in a human donor with chronic lymphocytic leukemia. The sequence is built from TRBV5-1 and TRBJ1-1, and 11 junctional nucleotides match TRBD1. The sequenced DNA is TGCGCCAGCAGACGCGGGGGACAGGGGGCTGAAGCTTTCTTT. Its amino acids are CASRRGGQGAEAFF.